The 12 T cell receptor beta chains listed next were all sequenced from one sample in a study of PD-1 blockade in mismatch repair-deficient tumors. Repertoires were generated with immunoSEQ multiplex PCR, while TCRdb's copy carries only in-frame clones and drops some. Of about 68,000 clones listed, approximately 78% are singletons. The sequenced sample was peripheral blood, obtained 2 weeks after starting pembrolizumab. These receptors all come from an adult with mismatch repair-deficient cancer.

This chain uses TRBV7-9 with TRBJ2-5; D gene ambiguous. The CDR3 consists of 13 residues. V was shortened by 2 bases and J by 5 bases, with 9 bases between the two germline ends. The V gene's germline CDR1 is SEHNR and CDR2 FQNEAQ (reference sequence). CDR3 sequence (DNA): TGTGCCAGCAGCTTAAGGGCCGGGGAGACCCAGTACTTC. Amino acids: CASSLRAGETQYF.

The chain uses TRBV7-8 and TRBJ2-6, with D possibly being TRBD1 (6 bases). V gave up 5 bases and J gave up 1 base, with 15 bases separating them. Germline CDR1 is SGHVS and CDR2 is FQNEAQ. The CDR3 sequence is 17 residues long. The CDR3: CASSPRQDPSGANVLTF. CDR3 sequence (DNA): TGTGCCAGCAGCCCCAGACAGGATCCTTCTGGGGCCAACGTCCTGACTTTC.

This rearrangement joins TRBV27 to TRBJ1-1, with TRBD1 matching 8 bases. Germline V gene sequence: CDR1 MNHEY, CDR2 SMNVEV (reference sequence). Unmatched junction bases numbered 9, after V lost 5 bases and J lost 1 base. CDR3 length: 16 residues. The CDR3: CASSKETGGSNTEAFF. The DNA of the CDR3 is TGTGCCAGCAGTAAAGAAACAGGGGGGTCGAACACTGAAGCTTTCTTT.

This clone was found a few times. The chain joins TRBV11-2 to TRBJ2-7; TRBD2 is a possible D gene (5 bases). The CDR3 runs 14 residues. Germline V gene data show CDR1 as SGHAT and CDR2 as FQNNGV. Trimming cost V 7 bases and J 2 bases, with 15 bases left between them. CDR3 bases: TGTGCCAGCACCACCGGGATCGGGCCCTACGAGCAGTACTTC. Protein sequence: CASTTGIGPYEQYF.

The V and J genes are TRBV10-1 and TRBJ2-1; D may be TRBD1 (6 bases). Germline CDR1 and CDR2: WNHNN and SYGVQD (reference sequence). This CDR3 has 16 residues. Trimming removed 2 bases from V and 0 bases from J, with 11 bases in between. The chain's CDR3 is CASSEVRGSSYNEQFF. CDR3 in DNA: TGCGCCAGCAGTGAGGTCAGGGGTAGCTCCTACAATGAGCAGTTCTTC.

The genes are TRBV23-1 and TRBJ1-1; D is uncertain. TRBV23-1 is an open reading frame, and its role is uncertain. The CDR3 loop spans 15 amino acids. V was clipped by 3 bases and J by 0 bases, with 11 bases between them. The CDR3 loop reads CASSQPEAMNTEAFF. The CDR3 DNA reads as TGCGCCAGCAGTCAGCCCGAAGCCATGAACACTGAAGCTTTCTTT.

The chain employs TRBV5-1 and TRBJ1-2; 7 positions agree with TRBD1. Germline V CDR1 and CDR2: SGHRS, YFSETQ. This CDR3 region has 17 residues. V was pared by 4 bases and J by 4 bases, with 16 bases of the junction left unmatched. The CDR3 here is CASSPMTGLGRSYGYTF. CDR3 coding DNA: TGCGCCAGCAGCCCTATGACAGGGCTCGGTAGGAGCTATGGCTACACCTTC.

V usage is TRBV4-1 and J usage is TRBJ1-2, with D possibly being TRBD1 (5 bases). Looked up from germline, CDR1 is MGHRA and CDR2 is YSYEKL. The V and J ends lost 0 bases and 4 bases respectively, with 12 bases between them. There are 15 residues in the CDR3. The CDR3 DNA reads TGCGCCAGCAGCCAAGATCCGTCAGGGACCTATGGCTACACCTTC. It is translated as CASSQDPSGTYGYTF.

The V and J genes are TRBV19 and TRBJ2-2; possibly TRBD1 or TRBD2 for D (5 bases each). Trimming took 5 bases from V and 1 from J, leaving 14 bases between them. The germline V gene has CDR1 LNHDA and CDR2 SQIVND (reference sequence). The CDR3 extends over 16 amino acids. CDR3 DNA: TGTGCCAGTAGTGACGAGGGGAGAGGGAACACCGGGGAGCTGTTTTTT. Translated, it gives CASSDEGRGNTGELFF.

In its sample, this clone was seen a few times. The rearrangement links TRBV19 to TRBJ1-1; perhaps TRBD1 as D (5 bases). CDR3 length equals 13 residues. Germline CDR1 and CDR2: LNHDA and SQIVND (reference sequence). V was pared by 9 bases and J by 5 bases, with 16 bases between. The CDR3 spells CASQVQGGTEAFF. CDR3 DNA sequence: TGTGCCAGCCAGGTTCAGGGAGGAACTGAAGCTTTCTTT.

This sequence joins TRBV7-6 and TRBJ2-7; tentatively, D is TRBD2 (5 bases). The germline V gene has CDR1 SGHVS and CDR2 FNYEAQ. This CDR3 contains 13 residues. Trimming pared 2 bases from V and 3 bases from J, leaving 8 bases between. In DNA form, the CDR3 reads TGTGCCAGCAGCTTATGGGAGAGCTACGAGCAGTACTTC. Amino acid sequence: CASSLWESYEQYF.

The J gene is TRBJ2-7, the V gene TRBV5-1; TRBD1 matches 8 bases. Germline V lookup: CDR1 SGHRS, CDR2 YFSETQ. The V segment lost 0 bases and the J segment 0 bases; nucleotides outside the gene matches: 2. This CDR3 is 15 amino acids long. CDR3 coding DNA: TGCGCCAGCAGCTTGGTCGGGACAGGCTCCTACGAGCAGTACTTC. Its translation: CASSLVGTGSYEQYF.